The 16 T cell receptor beta chains given below trace back to one sample, sequenced in a study of Graves' ophthalmopathy and Graves' hyperthyroidism. RNA transcripts served as template for amplifying TCR beta CDR3 sequences. Second-round multiplex PCR followed a first-round RT-PCR using HTBI primers. Each CDR3 protein is one row after TCRdb ran MiXCR on the multiplex PCR reads. The sample shows around 1.1 million distinct CDR3 sequences, 35% to 40% of them seen only once. The source material was peripheral blood or thyroid tissue (not recorded which). These receptors originate from an adult man with Graves' hyperthyroidism.

This clonotype was seen ten or more times. This sequence joins TRBV12-3 or TRBV12-4 and TRBJ1-2; D remains ambiguous. The CDR3 has 12 residues. Trimming pared 5 bases from V and 7 bases from J, leaving 11 bases between. DNA of the CDR3: TGTGCCAGCAGTCCCGTCATAGGTGGCTACACCTTC. Protein sequence: CASSPVIGGYTF.

This clonotype was seen repeatedly, ten times or more. The chain combines TRBV28 with TRBJ2-5; D may match TRBD1 or TRBD2 (5 bases each). From germline, CDR1 is MDHEN and CDR2 SYDVKM. V lost 5 bases, J lost 5 bases, and 18 bases lay in between. The CDR3 covers 15 residues. The CDR3 here is CASSTYGTQWETQYF. In DNA, the CDR3 is TGTGCCAGCAGTACCTACGGGACGCAGTGGGAGACCCAGTACTTC.

The gene calls are TRBV10-3 and TRBJ1-5, with D hard to call. Trimming removed 5 bases at V and 0 bases at J, with 5 bases between. The CDR3 totals 13 residues. Germline V CDR1 and CDR2: ENHRY, SYGVKD. As DNA, the CDR3 is TGTGCCATCAGTAGACATAGCAATCAGCCCCAGCATTTT. Translated: CAISRHSNQPQHF.

This clonotype was seen ten or more times. The chain employs TRBV29-1 and TRBJ1-4; no clear D gene. CDR3 length: 11 amino acids. V dropped 4 bases and J dropped 7 bases, with 7 bases sitting between them. Germline V lookup: CDR1 SQVTM, CDR2 ANQGSEA. The CDR3 nucleotides read TGCAGCGTTGGCACGGGTGAAAAACTGTTTTTT. Its protein product is CSVGTGEKLFF.

Points on this clonotype: It is likely a read error, because the conserved phenylalanine at the end of the CDR3 is missing. The chain links TRBV20-1 to TRBJ1-1; possibly TRBD1 for D (5 bases). Trimming shortened V by 1 base and J by 0 bases, and 6 bases separated the two germline ends. The CDR3 runs 13 residues. CDR1 and CDR2 from the germline V gene are DFQATT and SNEGSKA (reference sequence). The CDR3 here is CSARGQLNTEAFS. CDR3 bases: TGCAGTGCTAGAGGACAGTTGAACACTGAAGCTTTCTCT.

This clonotype was seen many times. The rearrangement links TRBV12-3 or TRBV12-4 to TRBJ1-1; D is ambiguous. This CDR3 contains 16 residues. The germline V and J ends were trimmed by 3 bases and 1 base, with 15 bases remaining between them. DNA of the CDR3: TGTGCCAGCAGTTTTGGGGTGCAGTCGGCGAACACTGAAGCTTTCTTT. It encodes CASSFGVQSANTEAFF.

In this sample, this clonotype turned up a few times. The chain uses TRBV20-1 and TRBJ1-2; possibly TRBD1 for D (5 bases). V lost 0 bases and J 4 bases, leaving 9 bases between the germline ends. Germline V gene lookup returns CDR1 DFQATT and CDR2 SNEGSKA (reference sequence). This CDR3 has 13 amino acids. The CDR3 DNA reads TGCAGTGCTAGAGATCTGGGGACCTATGGCTACACCTTC. Its protein is CSARDLGTYGYTF.

The sample holds many counts of this clonotype. V and J are TRBV20-1 and TRBJ2-5; D is unclear. Germline V gene lookup returns CDR1 DFQATT and CDR2 SNEGSKA (reference sequence). V was shortened by 5 bases and J by 6 bases, with 19 bases between the two germline ends. The CDR3 length is 14 residues. The CDR3 sequence: CSAFRPGFKKTQYF. The CDR3 DNA is TGCAGTGCTTTCCGACCCGGCTTCAAGAAGACCCAGTACTTC.

This clonotype was seen many times. V is TRBV24-1 and J is TRBJ2-2; 12 bases map to TRBD2. V shed 1 base and J 6 bases; nucleotides not matched to a gene: 8. CDR3 length equals 18 residues. In germline, CDR1 is KGHDR, CDR2 SFDVKD. The CDR3 sequence is CATSDLGTSGYGAGELFF. CDR3 coding DNA: TGTGCCACCAGTGATTTAGGGACTAGCGGGTATGGTGCCGGGGAGCTGTTTTTT.

This clonotype has only a few counts. This chain joins TRBV7-2 and TRBJ2-7; D tentatively reads TRBD1 or TRBD2 (5 bases each). The CDR3 length is 11 residues. Germline lookup yields CDR1 SGHTA and CDR2 FQGNSA. Trimming cost V 5 bases and J 7 bases, with 9 bases left between them. CDR3 DNA: TGTGCCAGCAGCGAGGGGCAAGAGCAGTACTTC. It encodes CASSEGQEQYF.

Only a few counts were recorded for this clonotype. The genes are TRBV7-2 and TRBJ2-2; 9 nucleotides agree with TRBD1. The V and J ends lost 5 bases and 5 bases, in that order; junction bases with no gene match: 6. Germline CDR1 SGHTA, CDR2 FQGNSA. The CDR3 has 15 amino acids. This CDR3 is CASSVGQGRTGELFF. CDR3 sequence (DNA): TGTGCCAGCAGCGTGGGACAGGGAAGGACCGGGGAGCTGTTTTTT.

This clonotype was seen at least ten times. The rearrangement links TRBV20-1 to TRBJ2-5; D may be TRBD1 (6 bases). Per the germline V gene, CDR1 is DFQATT and CDR2 is SNEGSKA (reference sequence). The CDR3 contains 15 residues. V lost 0 bases and J 3 bases, leaving 14 bases between the germline ends. The DNA of the CDR3 is TGCAGTGCTAGAGATCCTCGTCAGGGGAAAGAGACCCAGTACTTC. Its protein product is CSARDPRQGKETQYF.

Worth noting for this clonotype: With a much larger clone just one base away, this may be a read error. The CDR3 carries no conserved terminal phenylalanine or tryptophan, so it likely arises from a read error. The rearrangement joins TRBV12-3 or TRBV12-4 to TRBJ1-1; D is unresolved. There are 11 residues in the CDR3. With 3 bases removed from V and 10 bases from J, the gap between germline ends came to 9 bases. The CDR3, as DNA: TGTGCCAGCAGTTTCTCCCGGGCAGCTTTCTCT. It specifies CASSFSRAAFS.

The rearrangement uses TRBV27 and TRBJ2-7; D is perhaps TRBD1 (6 bases). Germline V lookup: CDR1 MNHEY, CDR2 SMNVEV (reference sequence). V was pared by 5 bases and J by 4 bases, with 18 bases between. This CDR3 comprises 15 residues. The CDR3 protein is CASSEQGRAGYEQYF. CDR3 DNA sequence: TGTGCCAGCAGTGAACAGGGTCGAGCAGGTTACGAGCAGTACTTC.

Remarks on this clonotype: Germline is not matched at one junction end, which may reflect a read error. The chain carries TRBV7-9 and TRBJ1-5; D may be TRBD1 (5 bases). CDR1 is SEHNR and CDR2 is FQNEAQ in the germline V gene (reference sequence). CDR3 length equals 14 residues. The CDR3 reads CAGSLPGGDQPQHF. The CDR3 DNA sequence: TGTGCCGGCAGTCTGCCGGGGGGAGATCAGCCCCAGCATTTT.

This clonotype showed up many times. The chain has TRBV10-3 and TRBJ2-7, with unresolved D. The V and J ends lost 3 bases and 5 bases respectively, with 17 bases between them. The CDR3 is made up of 15 amino acids. Germline V gene sequence: CDR1 ENHRY, CDR2 SYGVKD. The CDR3 DNA sequence: TGTGCCATCAGTGATCTAGGACCATGGTCCGACGAGCAGTACTTC. This sequence encodes CAISDLGPWSDEQYF.